This T cell receptor (beta chain) was identified in a study of T cells in Graves' hyperthyroidism and ophthalmopathy (dated by TCRdb to the late 2010s). Regarding the complete study: Peripheral blood samples were taken at initial diagnosis, before any treatment was given. Once sampling was done, hyperthyroidism patients were given methimazole at a starting dose of 30 mg daily, whereas ophthalmopathy patients were given high-dose intravenous methylprednisolone. Thyroid tissue and blood T-cell repertoires from six Graves' hyperthyroidism patients were also compared in the study. The 75 to 100 discovery patients were randomly split 7:3 into training and test sets. Whether ophthalmopathy could be predicted prospectively was tested in an independent validation cohort made up of approximately 19 hyperthyroidism patients plus 17 patients who later progressed to ophthalmopathy. The paper reports TCR Vbeta CDR3 sequencing of 135 peripheral blood samples: around 45 ophthalmopathy, roughly 74 hyperthyroidism and approximately 17 progressor patients. A discovery cohort of about a hundred patients, 43 with Graves' ophthalmopathy and 55 to 65 with stable Graves' hyperthyroidism, was used to find distinguishing TCR V-J signatures. General conclusions and limits of the study: Blood samples also contained most of the expanded thyroid clonotypes (frequency above 0.001), which suggests that blood repertoires may reflect thyroid immune responses. In validation, the model predicted progression to ophthalmopathy a median of 6.5 months before onset, with approximately 71% sensitivity and 72.22% specificity. No statistical method was used to set the sample size in advance, and investigators knew the group allocation. A model built on a 13 V-J signature distinguished ophthalmopathy from stable hyperthyroidism, reaching 85% to 90% sensitivity and about 81% specificity in cross-validation and 80%/75% in testing.

A word on this clonotype: Its recognized antigen is unknown. No base-level quality is on record; no much larger clone is a single base apart.

Stable Graves' hyperthyroidism was defined as the absence of progression to ophthalmopathy over 18 months of follow-up. Hyperthyroidism patients were newly diagnosed, had a disease duration of under 2 months, and were aged 18 to 65 years. Any patient with an uncontrolled infection, another autoimmune disease, pregnancy or lactation was excluded. Diagnoses relied on clinical symptoms, serum thyroxine and TRAb, thyroid ultrasound and orbital computed tomography. PBMCs were separated from 7.5 to 10 ml of fresh peripheral blood using Ficoll-Paque density gradient centrifugation. Total RNA was extracted with Trizol reagent, and quality was checked on an Agilent 2100 Bioanalyzer. Its CDR3 holds 16 amino acids, cysteine through phenylalanine. The read is trimmed to its CDR3 DNA, 48 bases read in frame from base 1. As encoded in the germline V gene, CDR1 is MNHNS while CDR2 is SASEGT. The junction carries 19 bases between V and J, which are trimmed by 5 bases and 5 bases respectively.

Amplification of TCR beta CDR3 regions was carried out from RNA transcripts. The TCR CDR3 was subjected to a first round of RT-PCR using the HTBI primer set and the Qiagen OneStep RT-PCR kit. Libraries were constructed in a second round of multiplex PCR, after which size selection and purification were performed. The libraries were sequenced on an Illumina HiSeq2000 using paired-end 100 bp reads. The original pipeline was this. Raw data were processed with SOAPnuke, discarding reads with adapters, uncalled bases, mean Phred below 15, or no exact constant-primer or identifier match. High-quality paired reads were merged with COPE v1.2.5, and unique nucleotide sequences were defined as clonotypes. Clonotypes were aligned to IMGT TRBV, TRBD and TRBJ reference segments using MiTCR v1.1. The analysis was restricted to V-J combinations with a frequency above 0.0001, which together covered 99% to 99.2% of the repertoires. The TCS score was defined as F50 (clonal expansion) divided by E x V (chaos), with BLOSUM62-based TCRdist calculated between CDR3 peptides within each V-J. Welch's t-statistics and random forest reduced some 510 V-J features to under 15, which were used in a naive Bayes classifier (R e1071). TCRdb took the public reads, trimmed them with fastp at Q25, ran MiXCR for clone calling and kept in-frame beta chains. Every distinct CDR3 protein forms one entry, paired with its most common genes and DNA. V and J calls and clone size were set by TCRdb, not the authors. The sample has about 400,000 distinct CDR3 sequences on record, roughly 25% of them singletons. The ten largest clones capture around 79% of the sample.

The clonotype originates from a man in his fifties with Graves' hyperthyroidism. Sequencing was done on a sample of blood. The rearranged chain carries TRBV6-1 and TRBJ2-1; TRBD2 is a possible D gene, resting on 6 matching bases. The DNA sequence reads TGTGCCAGCAGTAGATACGGGGCTAGCGTTGACAATGAGCAGTTCTTC. This sequence encodes CASSRYGASVDNEQFF.